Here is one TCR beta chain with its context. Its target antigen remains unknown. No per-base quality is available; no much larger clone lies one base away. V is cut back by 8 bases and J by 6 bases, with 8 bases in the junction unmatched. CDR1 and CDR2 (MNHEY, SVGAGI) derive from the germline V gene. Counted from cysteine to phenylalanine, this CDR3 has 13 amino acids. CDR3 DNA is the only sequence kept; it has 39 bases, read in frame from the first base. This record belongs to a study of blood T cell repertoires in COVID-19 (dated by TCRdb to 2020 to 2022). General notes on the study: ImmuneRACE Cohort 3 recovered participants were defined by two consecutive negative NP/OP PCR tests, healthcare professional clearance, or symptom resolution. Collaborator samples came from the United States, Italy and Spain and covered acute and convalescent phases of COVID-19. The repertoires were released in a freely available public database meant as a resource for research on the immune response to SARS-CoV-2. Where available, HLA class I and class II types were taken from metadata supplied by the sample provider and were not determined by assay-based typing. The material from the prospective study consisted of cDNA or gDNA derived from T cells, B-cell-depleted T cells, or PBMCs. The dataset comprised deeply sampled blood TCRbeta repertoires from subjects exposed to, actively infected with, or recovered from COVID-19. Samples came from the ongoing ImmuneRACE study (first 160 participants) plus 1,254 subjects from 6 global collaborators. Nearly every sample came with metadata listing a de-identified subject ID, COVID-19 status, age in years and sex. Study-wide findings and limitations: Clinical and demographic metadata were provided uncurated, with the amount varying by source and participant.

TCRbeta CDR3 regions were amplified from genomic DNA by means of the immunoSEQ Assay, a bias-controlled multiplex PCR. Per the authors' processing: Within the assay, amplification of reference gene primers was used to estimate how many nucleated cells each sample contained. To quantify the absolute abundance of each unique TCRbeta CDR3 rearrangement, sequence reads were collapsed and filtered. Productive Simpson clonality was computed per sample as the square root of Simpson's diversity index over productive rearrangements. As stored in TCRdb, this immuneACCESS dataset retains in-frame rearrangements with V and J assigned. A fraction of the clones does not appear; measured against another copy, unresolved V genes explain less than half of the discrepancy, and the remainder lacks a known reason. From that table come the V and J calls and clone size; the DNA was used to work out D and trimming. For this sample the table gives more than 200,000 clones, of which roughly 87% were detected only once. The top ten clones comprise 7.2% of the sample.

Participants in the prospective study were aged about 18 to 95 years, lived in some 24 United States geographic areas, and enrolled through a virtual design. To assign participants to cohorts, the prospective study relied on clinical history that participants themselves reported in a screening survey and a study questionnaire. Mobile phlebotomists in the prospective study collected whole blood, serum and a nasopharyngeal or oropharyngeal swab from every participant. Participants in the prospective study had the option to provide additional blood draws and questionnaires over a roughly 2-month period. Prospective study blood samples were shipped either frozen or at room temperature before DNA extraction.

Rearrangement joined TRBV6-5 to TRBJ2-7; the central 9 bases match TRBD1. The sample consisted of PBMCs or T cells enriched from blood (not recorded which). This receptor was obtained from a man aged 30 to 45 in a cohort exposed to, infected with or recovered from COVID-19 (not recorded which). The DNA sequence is TGTGCCAGCGGAAGGACAGGGGACGGCGAGCAGTACTTC. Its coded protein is CASGRTGDGEQYF.